This T cell receptor (beta chain) was profiled in a study of T-cell reconstitution after alpha-beta-depleted transplantation in children. This clonotype was counted a few times. During its preparation, the TCRbeta library received unique molecular identifiers. TCRdb used MiXCR to reprocess the PCR reads, holding one entry per CDR3 protein. Of about 500,000 distinct CDR3 sequences listed, 30% to 35% were seen once; the top ten hold around 2.4%. Germline CDR1 and CDR2: DFQATT and SNEGSKA (reference sequence). The CDR3 runs 16 residues. V dropped 6 bases and J dropped 2; count of bases not matched to a gene: 13.

Specimen: PBMCs from the stem cell graft donor, collected from the stem cell graft. This sequence joins TRBV20-1 and TRBJ2-5, with 9 nucleotides matching TRBD1. This clonotype was sampled from a human donor who donated a stem cell graft to a child with aplastic anemia. CDR3 amino acids: CSAMGQGEKLQETQYF. The CDR3 DNA reads TGCAGTGCGATGGGACAGGGCGAGAAGTTGCAAGAGACCCAGTACTTC.